The entry that follows covers one TCR beta chain sequence. Its matching antigen is unknown. Unique molecular identifiers were incorporated when the TCRbeta library was constructed. TCRdb passed the PCR reads through MiXCR, listing each CDR3 protein once. The sample holds approximately 230,000 distinct CDR3 sequences; about 25% are singletons and the top ten take more than 2%. The data are from a study of T-cell reconstitution after alpha-beta-depleted transplantation in children. Study-level findings and limits: Elevated TCRbeta diversity at day 60 was traced, in some patients, to surviving recipient T cells and thymic progenitors. As was reported, about two months after transplant, alpha-beta T cells came from several hundred expanded graft clones. Fresh T-cell production supplied most of the T-cell counts and diversity seen one year after transplant.

The starting material was PBMCs, obtained before TCRalphabeta/CD19-depleted stem cell transplant. The clonotype comes from a girl aged 2-10 years with Fanconi anemia, due to receive a stem cell transplant.

CDR3 region: CASSEGLAATDTQYF. CDR3 coding DNA: TGTGCCAGCAGCGAGGGACTAGCGGCCACAGATACGCAGTATTTT. The genes are TRBV7-8 and TRBJ2-3, with 11 bases that match TRBD2. This CDR3 region has 15 residues. The J segment lost 2 bases and the V segment lost 5 bases, leaving 3 bases of the junction unmatched. Germline V lookup: CDR1 SGHVS, CDR2 FQNEAQ.